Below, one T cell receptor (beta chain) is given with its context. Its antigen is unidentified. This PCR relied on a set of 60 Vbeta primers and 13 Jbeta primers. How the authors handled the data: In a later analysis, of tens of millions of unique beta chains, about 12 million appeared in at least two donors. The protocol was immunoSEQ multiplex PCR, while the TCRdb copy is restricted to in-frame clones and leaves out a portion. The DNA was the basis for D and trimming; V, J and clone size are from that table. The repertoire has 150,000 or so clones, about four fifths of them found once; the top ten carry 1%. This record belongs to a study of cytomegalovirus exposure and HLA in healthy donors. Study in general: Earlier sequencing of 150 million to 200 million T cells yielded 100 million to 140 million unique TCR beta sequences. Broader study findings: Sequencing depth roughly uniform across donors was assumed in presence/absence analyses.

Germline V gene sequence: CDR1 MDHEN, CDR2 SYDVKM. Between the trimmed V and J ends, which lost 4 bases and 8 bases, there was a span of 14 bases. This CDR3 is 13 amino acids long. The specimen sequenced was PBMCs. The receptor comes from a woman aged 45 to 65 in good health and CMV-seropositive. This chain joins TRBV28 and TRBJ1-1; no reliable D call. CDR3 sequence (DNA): TGTGCCAGCAGTTACCCGCGCGGGGTCGAAGCTTTCTTT. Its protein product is CASSYPRGVEAFF.